The source of this T cell receptor beta chain is a study of blood T cell repertoires in COVID-19 (dated by TCRdb to 2018 to 2020). Looking at the study overall: The collaborator samples originated in the United States, Italy and Spain and spanned the acute and convalescent phases of COVID-19. The prospective study material was composed of cDNA or gDNA derived from T cells, B-cell-depleted T cells, or PBMCs. Samples were obtained from the ongoing ImmuneRACE study (first 160 participants) and from some 1,200 subjects provided by 6 global collaborators. The repertoires were released in a freely available public database intended as a resource for research on the immune response to SARS-CoV-2. Where HLA class I and class II types were available, the types were taken from metadata supplied by the sample provider, not from assay-based typing. Subjects who had been exposed to COVID-19, were actively infected with it, or had recovered from it provided the deeply sampled blood TCRbeta repertoires that made up the dataset. The sample metadata nearly always contained a de-identified subject ID, COVID-19 status, age in years and sex.

The immunoSEQ Assay, a bias-controlled multiplex PCR, was used to amplify TCRbeta CDR3 regions from genomic DNA. The study's own analysis went as follows. Within the assay, amplification of reference gene primers was used to estimate how many nucleated cells each sample contained. To quantify the absolute abundance of each unique TCRbeta CDR3 rearrangement, sequence reads were collapsed and filtered. For each sample, productive Simpson clonality was calculated by taking the square root of Simpson's diversity index across productive rearrangements. This is the immuneACCESS table as TCRdb keeps it, with only in-frame sequences that have V and J called. A part of the clones is gone; compared with another copy, unresolved V genes explain less than half, and the rest is unexplained. The DNA gave D and trimming, while V, J and clone size come from that table. For this sample there are about 380,000 clones; around 85% appear just once. 3.6% of the sample rests with the top ten.

Collaborating institutions collected whole blood in K2EDTA tubes following their own protocols. For TCRbeta analysis, collaborators shipped samples as frozen whole blood, isolated PBMCs, or DNA extracted from either of those sample types. This clone has just one count. Its antigen is not yet known. No base qualities exist here, and no much larger clone lies one base off it. Results and caveats for the whole study, not just this receptor: How much clinical and demographic metadata was included differed by source and by participant, and the metadata was provided uncurated.

Compared with germline, V lacks 3 bases and J lacks 3 bases; bases without a gene match: 8. The cysteine opens and the phenylalanine closes a CDR3 of 16 amino acids. Only the CDR3 region is kept as DNA, spanning 48 bases read in frame from base 1. CDR1 is given as SGHTA and CDR2 as FQGNSA, both from the germline V gene. Input material: peripheral blood. The sequence came from a woman between 18 and 29 years old with acute or convalescent COVID-19. In this chain, TRBV7-2 is recombined with TRBJ1-2; 9 central bases correspond to TRBD1. This receptor carries the CDR3 CASSFMTGTGYYGYTF. DNA sequence: TGTGCCAGCAGCTTCATGACCGGGACAGGGTACTATGGCTACACCTTC.